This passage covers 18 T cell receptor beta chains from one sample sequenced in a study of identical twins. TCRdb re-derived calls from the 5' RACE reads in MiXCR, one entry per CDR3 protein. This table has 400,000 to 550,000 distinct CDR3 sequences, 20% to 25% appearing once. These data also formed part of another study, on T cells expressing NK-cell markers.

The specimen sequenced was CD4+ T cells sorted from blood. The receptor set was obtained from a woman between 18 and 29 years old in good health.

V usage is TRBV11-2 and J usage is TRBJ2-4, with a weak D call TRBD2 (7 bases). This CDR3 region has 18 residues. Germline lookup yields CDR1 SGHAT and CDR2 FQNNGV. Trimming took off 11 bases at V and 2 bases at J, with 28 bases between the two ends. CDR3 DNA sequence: TGTGCCGCGCGGGGACAAATAGAAAAGCGGGGTTCCAAAAACATTCAGTACTTC. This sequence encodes CAARGQIEKRGSKNIQYF.

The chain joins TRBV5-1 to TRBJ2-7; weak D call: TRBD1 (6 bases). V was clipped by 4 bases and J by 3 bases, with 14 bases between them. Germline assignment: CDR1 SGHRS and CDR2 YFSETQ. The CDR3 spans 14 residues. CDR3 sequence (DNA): TGCGCCAGCAGCAATCCGGGACAAGTCTACGAGCAGTACTTC. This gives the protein CASSNPGQVYEQYF.

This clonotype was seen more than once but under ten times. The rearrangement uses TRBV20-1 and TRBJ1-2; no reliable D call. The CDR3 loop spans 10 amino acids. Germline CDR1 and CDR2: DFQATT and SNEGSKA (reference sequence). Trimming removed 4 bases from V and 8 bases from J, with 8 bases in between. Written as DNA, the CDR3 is TGCAGTGCTACTAATCTGGGCTACACCTTC. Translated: CSATNLGYTF.

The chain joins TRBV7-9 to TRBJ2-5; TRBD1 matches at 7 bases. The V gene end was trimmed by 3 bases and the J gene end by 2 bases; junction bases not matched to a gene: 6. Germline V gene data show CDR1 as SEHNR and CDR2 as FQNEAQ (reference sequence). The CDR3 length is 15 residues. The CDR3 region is CASSFDRVRQETQYF. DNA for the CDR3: TGTGCCAGCAGCTTCGACAGGGTACGGCAAGAGACCCAGTACTTC.

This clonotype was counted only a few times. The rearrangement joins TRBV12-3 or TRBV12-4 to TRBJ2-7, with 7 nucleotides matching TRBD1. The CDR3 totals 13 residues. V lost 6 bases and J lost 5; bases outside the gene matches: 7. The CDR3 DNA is TGTGCCAGCAGGCCCCTCAGGGGGAACGAGCAGTACTTC. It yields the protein CASRPLRGNEQYF.

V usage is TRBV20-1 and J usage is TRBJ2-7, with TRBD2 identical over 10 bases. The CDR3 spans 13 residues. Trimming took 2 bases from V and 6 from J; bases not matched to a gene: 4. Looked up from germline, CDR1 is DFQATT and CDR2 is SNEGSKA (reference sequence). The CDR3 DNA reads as TGCAGTGCTAGAAGGTTAGCGGGAGGCGAGCAGTACTTC. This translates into CSARRLAGGEQYF.

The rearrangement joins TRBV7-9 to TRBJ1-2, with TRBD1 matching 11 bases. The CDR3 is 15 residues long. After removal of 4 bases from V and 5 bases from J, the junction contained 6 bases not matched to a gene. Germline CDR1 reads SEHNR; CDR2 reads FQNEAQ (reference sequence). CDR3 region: CASSCGQGARYGYTF. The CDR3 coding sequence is TGTGCCAGCAGCTGCGGACAGGGGGCGCGGTATGGCTACACCTTC.

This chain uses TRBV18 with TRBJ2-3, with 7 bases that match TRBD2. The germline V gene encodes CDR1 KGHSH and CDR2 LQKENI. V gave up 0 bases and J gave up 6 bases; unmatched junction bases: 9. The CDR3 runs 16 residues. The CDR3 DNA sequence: TGTGCCAGCTCACCACCGGCGGGAGCTTTAACGGATACGCAGTATTTT. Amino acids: CASSPPAGALTDTQYF. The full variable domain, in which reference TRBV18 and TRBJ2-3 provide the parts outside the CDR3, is NAGVMQNPRHLVRRRGQEARLRCSPMKGHSHVYWYRQLPEEGLKFMVYLQKENIIDESGMPKERFSAEFPKEGPSILRIQQVVRGDSAAYFCASSPPAGALTDTQYFGPGTRLTVL.

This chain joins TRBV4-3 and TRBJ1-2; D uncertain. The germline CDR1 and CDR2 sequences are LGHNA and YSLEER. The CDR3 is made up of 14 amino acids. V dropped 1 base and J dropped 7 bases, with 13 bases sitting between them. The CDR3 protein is CASSQVQGYLGYTF. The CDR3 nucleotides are TGCGCCAGCAGCCAAGTGCAAGGGTATCTTGGCTACACCTTC.

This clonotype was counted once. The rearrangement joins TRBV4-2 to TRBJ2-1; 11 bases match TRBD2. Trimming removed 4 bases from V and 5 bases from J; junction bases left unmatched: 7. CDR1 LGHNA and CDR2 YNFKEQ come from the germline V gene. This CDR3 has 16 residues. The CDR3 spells CASSPLTSGGHNEQFF. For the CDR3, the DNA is TGTGCCAGCAGCCCGCTCACTAGCGGGGGACACAATGAGCAGTTCTTC.

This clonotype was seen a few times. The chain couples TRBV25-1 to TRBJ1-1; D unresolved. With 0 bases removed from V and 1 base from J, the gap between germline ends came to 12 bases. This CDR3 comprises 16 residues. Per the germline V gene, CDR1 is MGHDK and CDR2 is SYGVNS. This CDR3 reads CASSEYGNPKNTEAFF. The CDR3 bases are TGTGCCAGCAGTGAATACGGGAACCCTAAGAACACTGAAGCTTTCTTT.

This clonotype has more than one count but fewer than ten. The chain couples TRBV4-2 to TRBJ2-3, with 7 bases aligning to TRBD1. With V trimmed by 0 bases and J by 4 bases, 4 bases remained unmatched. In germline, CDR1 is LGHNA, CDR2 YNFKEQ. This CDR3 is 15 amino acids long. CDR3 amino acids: CASSQDRGSADTQYF. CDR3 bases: TGTGCCAGCAGCCAAGACAGGGGGAGCGCAGATACGCAGTATTTT.

The CDR3: CSVTHRQGSYEQYF. The CDR3 DNA reads as TGCAGCGTTACTCACCGACAGGGGTCCTACGAGCAGTACTTC. The chain recombines TRBV29-1 with TRBJ2-7; 8 bases map to TRBD1. Germline V gives CDR1 SQVTM, CDR2 ANQGSEA. The CDR3 sequence is 14 residues long. With V trimmed by 5 bases and J by 1 base, 7 bases remained unmatched.

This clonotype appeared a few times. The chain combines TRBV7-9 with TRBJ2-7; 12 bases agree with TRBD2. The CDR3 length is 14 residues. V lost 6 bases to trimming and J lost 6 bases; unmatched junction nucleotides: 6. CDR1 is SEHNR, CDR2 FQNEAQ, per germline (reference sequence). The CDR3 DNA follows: TGTGCCAGCAGTCTAGCGGGAGGGCAAGGCGAGCAGTACTTC. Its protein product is CASSLAGGQGEQYF. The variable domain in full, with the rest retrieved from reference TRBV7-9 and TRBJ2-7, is DTGVSQNPRHKITKRGQNVTFRCDPISEHNRLYWYRQTLGQGPEFLTYFQNEAQLEKSRLLSDRFSAERPKGSFSTLEIQRTEQGDSAMYLCASSLAGGQGEQYFGPGTRLTVT.

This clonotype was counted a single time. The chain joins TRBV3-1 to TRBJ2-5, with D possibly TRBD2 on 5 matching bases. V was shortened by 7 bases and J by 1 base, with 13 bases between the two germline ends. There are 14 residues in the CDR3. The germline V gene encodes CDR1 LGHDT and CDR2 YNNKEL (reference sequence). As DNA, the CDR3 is TGTGCCAGCACCTCCCCGGGATTCCAAGAGACCCAGTACTTC. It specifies CASTSPGFQETQYF.

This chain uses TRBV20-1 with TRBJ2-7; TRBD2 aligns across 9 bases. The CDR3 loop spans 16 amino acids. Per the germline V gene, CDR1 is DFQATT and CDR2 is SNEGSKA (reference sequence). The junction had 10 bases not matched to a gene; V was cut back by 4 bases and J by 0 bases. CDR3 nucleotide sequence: TGCAGTGCTAACCAACCTAGCGGGGTTAGCTCCTACGAGCAGTACTTC. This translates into CSANQPSGVSSYEQYF.

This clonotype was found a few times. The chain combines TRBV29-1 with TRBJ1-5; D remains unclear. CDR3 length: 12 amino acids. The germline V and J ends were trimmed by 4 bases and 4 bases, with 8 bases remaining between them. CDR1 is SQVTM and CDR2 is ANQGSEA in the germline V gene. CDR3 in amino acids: CSVGAENQPQHF. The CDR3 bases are TGCAGCGTTGGGGCAGAGAATCAGCCCCAGCATTTT.

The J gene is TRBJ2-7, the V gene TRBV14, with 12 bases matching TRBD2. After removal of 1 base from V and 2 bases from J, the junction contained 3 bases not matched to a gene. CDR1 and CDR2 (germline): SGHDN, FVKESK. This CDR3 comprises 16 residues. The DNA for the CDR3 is TGTGCCAGCAGCCAAGGGACTAGCGGGATCCCCTACGAGCAGTACTTC. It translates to CASSQGTSGIPYEQYF.